Listed here are 24 T cell receptor beta chains from one sample, sequenced in a study of shared clonotypes between healthy human individuals. TCRdb keeps only in-frame clones here, not all; method: immunoSEQ multiplex PCR. The sample contains over 100,000 clones, about 63% of which appear only once. The sequenced sample consisted of memory CD8+ T cells sorted from blood. Subset of the sample: CD45RO+ cells pooled with CCR7-negative TemRA cells. The receptor set was obtained from a woman younger than 45 in good health.

Concerning this clone: The sample holds other DNA sequences that translate to the same CDR3. CDR3 loop: CASSLASSYEQYF. CDR3 DNA sequence: TGTGCCAGCAGCTTAGCCAGCTCCTACGAGCAGTACTTC. The rearrangement uses TRBV7-2 and TRBJ2-7; D unresolved. The V gene's germline CDR1 is SGHTA and CDR2 FQGNSA. There are 13 residues in the CDR3. V was pared by 0 bases and J by 0 bases, with 3 bases between.

This clone has just one count. The gene calls are TRBV27 and TRBJ2-1, with 12 bases matching TRBD2. Trimming cost V 10 bases and J 4 bases; bases outside gene matches: 5. CDR1 and CDR2 from the germline V gene are MNHEY and SMNVEV (reference sequence). The CDR3 totals 14 residues. In DNA, the CDR3 is TGTGCCACCGAGGGGACTAGCGGGTACAATGAGCAGTTCTTC. This encodes CATEGTSGYNEQFF.

This clone was counted a few times. V and J are TRBV6-6 and TRBJ1-1; possible D gene TRBD1, 5 bases. The germline V gene has CDR1 MNHNY and CDR2 SVGAGI (reference sequence). Trimming removed 2 bases from V and 2 bases from J, with 6 bases in between. The CDR3 sequence is 13 residues long. The CDR3 is CASSYRDNTEAFF. Written as DNA, the CDR3 is TGTGCCAGCAGTTACCGGGACAACACTGAAGCTTTCTTT.

This chain links TRBV6-5 with TRBJ1-1, with D perhaps TRBD1 (5 bases). Germline values: CDR1 MNHEY, CDR2 SVGAGI. The V gene lost 0 bases and the J gene lost 4 bases, with 15 bases spanning the gap. The length of the CDR3 is 16 residues. The CDR3 here is CASSYSTGGGGTEAFF. The CDR3 region has the DNA TGTGCCAGCAGTTACTCGACGGGGGGAGGTGGCACTGAAGCTTTCTTT.

There are a few counts of this clone. CDR3 residues: CASSFSGSGVGELFF. CDR3 nucleotides: TGTGCCAGCAGCTTCAGCGGGAGCGGGGTCGGGGAGCTGTTTTTT. This chain connects TRBV7-9 to TRBJ2-2; 8 bases align to TRBD2. V shed 3 bases, J shed 7 bases, and the junction held 7 bases outside the gene matches. Germline V gives CDR1 SEHNR, CDR2 FQNEAQ (reference sequence). There are 15 residues in the CDR3.

This clone was recorded many times. This sequence joins TRBV9 and TRBJ2-7; D assignment may be TRBD1 or TRBD2 (5 bases each). The CDR3 runs 15 residues. Trimming stripped 0 bases from V and 2 bases from J, with 12 bases between. Germline V gives CDR1 SGDLS, CDR2 YYNGEE. CDR3 protein: CASSVAMGDAYEQYF. The DNA of the CDR3 is TGTGCCAGCAGCGTAGCTATGGGGGACGCCTACGAGCAGTACTTC.

This CDR3 is CASGGGRAEAFF. In DNA, the CDR3 is TGTGCCAGCGGAGGGGGTCGCGCTGAAGCTTTCTTT. V usage is TRBV19 and J usage is TRBJ1-1; D perhaps matches TRBD1 (6 bases). CDR1 and CDR2 (germline): LNHDA, SQIVND (reference sequence). The germline V and J ends were trimmed by 9 bases and 6 bases, with 14 bases remaining between them. This CDR3 has 12 amino acids.

The chain is built from TRBV7-9 and TRBJ2-7; no clear D gene. The germline CDR1 and CDR2 sequences are SEHNR and FQNEAQ (reference sequence). The ends were cut back, 4 bases at V and 5 bases at J, with 12 bases in the middle. The CDR3 contains 13 residues. Written as DNA, the CDR3 is TGTGCCAGCAGCTCATACGTAGGCCACGAGCAGTACTTC. Protein product: CASSSYVGHEQYF.

The chain carries TRBV19 and TRBJ2-1, with D perhaps assigned TRBD1 or TRBD2 (5 bases each). Trimming took 0 bases from V and 2 from J, leaving 8 bases between them. The CDR3 is made up of 15 amino acids. Germline V gene lookup returns CDR1 LNHDA and CDR2 SQIVND (reference sequence). This chain's CDR3 is CASSIEGDPYNEQFF. The DNA of the CDR3 is TGTGCCAGTAGTATAGAGGGGGACCCCTACAATGAGCAGTTCTTC.

This clone was seen a handful of times. V usage is TRBV18 and J usage is TRBJ2-1; perhaps TRBD1 as D (6 bases). This CDR3 has 13 residues. Trimming shortened V by 1 base and J by 6 bases, and 7 bases separated the two germline ends. From germline, CDR1 is KGHSH and CDR2 LQKENI. DNA of the CDR3: TGTGCCAGCTCACCACTAGGGGGCAATGAGCAGTTCTTC. It specifies CASSPLGGNEQFF.

This clone was observed many times. The chain combines TRBV9 with TRBJ2-2; D might be TRBD2 (6 bases). This CDR3 is 13 amino acids long. Trimming removed 9 bases at V and 4 bases at J, with 13 bases between. Germline V gives CDR1 SGDLS, CDR2 YYNGEE. DNA of the CDR3: TGTGCCACGTCATACGGGGGCACCGGGGAGCTGTTTTTT. This encodes CATSYGGTGELFF.

The V gene is TRBV25-1, the J gene TRBJ1-4, with a possible D match to TRBD1 (5 bases). The CDR3 is 18 residues long. CDR1 is MGHDK, CDR2 SYGVNS, per germline. V was cut by 8 bases and J by 1 base, with 23 bases left in between. The CDR3 sequence is CASSVVGPGLVTNEKLFF. DNA for the CDR3: TGTGCCAGCTCCGTAGTTGGTCCAGGGCTCGTAACTAATGAAAAACTGTTTTTT.

The rearrangement joins TRBV25-1 to TRBJ2-5, with D tentatively TRBD2 (6 bases). TRBJ2-7 matches the DNA end more closely, so the J call is doubtful. Germline CDR1 reads MGHDK; CDR2 reads SYGVNS. The CDR3 extends over 14 amino acids. As DNA, the CDR3 is TGTGCCAGCAGCCATTCGGGCGGGACCTACGAGCAGTACTTC. It is translated as CASSHSGGTYEQYF.

The gene calls are TRBV27 and TRBJ1-1; D gene uncertain. The germline V gene encodes CDR1 MNHEY and CDR2 SMNVEV (reference sequence). The CDR3 covers 11 residues. The V and J ends lost 6 bases and 2 bases respectively, with 4 bases between them. The CDR3 bases are TGTGCCAGCAGCCAAAACACTGAAGCTTTCTTT. The encoded protein is CASSQNTEAFF.

This chain joins TRBV7-8 and TRBJ2-1; 9 nucleotides match TRBD2. V lost 1 base and J lost 4; bases outside the gene matches: 2. The CDR3 covers 15 residues. CDR1 is SGHVS and CDR2 is FQNEAQ in the germline V gene. The CDR3 bases are TGTGCCAGCAGCTTAGGACTAGCGGTTTACAATGAGCAGTTCTTC. It translates to CASSLGLAVYNEQFF.

This rearrangement joins TRBV6-1 to TRBJ2-3, with 9 bases aligning to TRBD2. J gave up 2 bases and V 6 bases, and 6 bases lay outside the gene matches. This CDR3 comprises 15 residues. Germline V gives CDR1 MNHNS, CDR2 SASEGT. Here the CDR3 DNA reads TGTGCCAGCAGAAAGCGGGAGGAGCCCACAGATACGCAGTATTTT. Protein sequence: CASRKREEPTDTQYF.

This clone came up once. The chain combines TRBV15 with TRBJ2-3; no definite D call. The CDR3 runs 15 residues. Germline CDR1 is LNHNV and CDR2 is YYDKDF (reference sequence). V was trimmed by 8 bases and J by 1 base, leaving 16 bases between them. The CDR3 bases are TGTGCCACCGGCGACACAGTTGAGGGCACAGATACGCAGTATTTT. This translates into CATGDTVEGTDTQYF.

For this clone: Additional DNA sequences in this sample encode the identical CDR3. V gene TRBV11-2 combines with J gene TRBJ2-1, with 11 positions matching TRBD2. The V and J ends lost 1 base and 7 bases, in that order; junction bases with no gene match: 3. CDR1 and CDR2 (germline): SGHAT, FQNNGV. The CDR3 covers 15 residues. The CDR3 DNA sequence: TGTGCCAGCAGCTTAGGGACTAGCGGGTTAAATGAGCAGTTCTTC. Its protein product is CASSLGTSGLNEQFF.

This clone occurred once. This may come from a read error, since a much larger clone is one base off. The chain has TRBV4-2 and TRBJ2-7; D call uncertain. The CDR3 has 16 amino acids. Germline CDR1 LGHNA, CDR2 YNFKEQ. V shed 0 bases and J shed 1 base, with 13 bases lying between them. Here the CDR3 reads CASSQDLGGESYEQYF. CDR3 nucleotides: TGTGCCAGCAGCCAAGATCTTGGCGGTGAATCCTACGAGCAGTACTTC.

The V gene is TRBV28, the J gene TRBJ2-1, with TRBD2 matching over 9 bases. The germline CDR1 and CDR2 sequences are MDHEN and SYDVKM. The V segment lost 5 bases and the J segment 9 bases; nucleotides outside the gene matches: 5. The CDR3 has 13 residues. The CDR3 is CASSPGGRGEQFF. CDR3 bases: TGTGCCAGCAGTCCCGGCGGGAGGGGTGAGCAGTTCTTC.

The chain couples TRBV9 to TRBJ1-1; D remains ambiguous. Between the trimmed V and J ends, which lost 3 bases and 1 base, there was a span of 7 bases. The CDR3 contains 13 residues. Germline V gives CDR1 SGDLS, CDR2 YYNGEE. The CDR3 nucleotides are TGTGCCAGCAGCGCCGGAGGGAACACTGAAGCTTTCTTT. Translated, it gives CASSAGGNTEAFF. Full variable domain (outside the CDR3, taken from reference TRBV9 and TRBJ1-1): DSGVTQTPKHLITATGQRVTLRCSPRSGDLSVYWYQQSLDQGLQFLIQYYNGEERAKGNILERFSAQQFPDLHSELNLSSLELGDSALYFCASSAGGNTEAFFGQGTRLTVV.

This clone was picked up a small number of times. This chain connects TRBV29-1 to TRBJ2-7; 7 bases are shared with TRBD1. This CDR3 is built from 14 residues. V lost 0 bases, J lost 4 bases, and 6 bases stayed unmatched. Germline CDR1 SQVTM, CDR2 ANQGSEA. The CDR3 DNA reads TGCAGCGTTGAAGAAAGGGACAGACTATACGAGCAGTACTTC. Its protein is CSVEERDRLYEQYF.

The V call is TRBV7-2, the J call TRBJ1-4; D call uncertain. This CDR3 has 13 residues. V was clipped by 0 bases and J by 4 bases, with 3 bases between them. CDR1 is SGHTA, CDR2 FQGNSA, per germline. The CDR3 DNA sequence: TGTGCCAGCAGCTTAGCCCATAATGAAAAACTGTTTTTT. It translates to CASSLAHNEKLFF.

This clone was observed a few times. The CDR3 DNA follows: TGCGCCAGCAGCTTGGACGGGAGCCACGGGGAGACCCAGTACTTC. This codes for CASSLDGSHGETQYF. V is TRBV5-1 and J is TRBJ2-5; possibly TRBD2 for D (6 bases). V was shortened by 0 bases and J by 5 bases, with 14 bases between the two germline ends. CDR1 is SGHRS and CDR2 is YFSETQ in the germline V gene. This CDR3 comprises 15 residues.